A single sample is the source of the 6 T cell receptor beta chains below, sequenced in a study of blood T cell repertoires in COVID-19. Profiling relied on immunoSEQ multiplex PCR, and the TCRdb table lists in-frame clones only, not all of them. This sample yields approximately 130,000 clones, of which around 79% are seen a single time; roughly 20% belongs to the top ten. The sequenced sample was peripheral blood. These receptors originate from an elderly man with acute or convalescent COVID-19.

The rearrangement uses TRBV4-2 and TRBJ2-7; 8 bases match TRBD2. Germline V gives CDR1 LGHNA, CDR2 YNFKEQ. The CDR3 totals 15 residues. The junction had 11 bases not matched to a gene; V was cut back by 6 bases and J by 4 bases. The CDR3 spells CASSPTGTSSYEQYF. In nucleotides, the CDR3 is TGTGCCAGCAGTCCGACCGGGACTAGTAGTTACGAGCAGTACTTC.

DNA for the CDR3: TGTGCCAGCAGTAACCAGGGGGGGACTAGCGGTACGCAGTATTTT. This translates into CASSNQGGTSGTQYF. This chain uses TRBV6-5 with TRBJ2-3; 11 bases agree with TRBD2. Germline assignment: CDR1 MNHEY and CDR2 SVGAGI. CDR3 length equals 15 residues. V was pared by 5 bases and J by 8 bases, with 9 bases of the junction left unmatched.

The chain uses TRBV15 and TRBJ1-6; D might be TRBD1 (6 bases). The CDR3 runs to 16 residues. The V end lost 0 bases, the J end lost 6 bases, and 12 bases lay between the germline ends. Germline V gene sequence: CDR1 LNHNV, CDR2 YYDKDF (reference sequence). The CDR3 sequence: CATSRDGGRPNSPLHF. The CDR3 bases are TGTGCCACCAGCAGAGATGGGGGCAGGCCTAATTCACCCCTCCACTTT.

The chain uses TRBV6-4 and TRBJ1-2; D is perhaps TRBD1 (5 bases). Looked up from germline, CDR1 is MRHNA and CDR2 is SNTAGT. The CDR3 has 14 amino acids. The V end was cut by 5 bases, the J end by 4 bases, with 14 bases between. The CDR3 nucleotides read TGTGCCAGCAGTCCTCGGCAGGGAAGCTATGGCTACACCTTC. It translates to CASSPRQGSYGYTF.

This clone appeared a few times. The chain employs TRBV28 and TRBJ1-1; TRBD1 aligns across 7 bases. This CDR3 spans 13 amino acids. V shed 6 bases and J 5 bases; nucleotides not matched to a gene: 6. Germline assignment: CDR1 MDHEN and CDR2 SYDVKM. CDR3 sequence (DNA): TGTGCCAGCAGCCTACAGGGGTTGACTGAAGCTTTCTTT. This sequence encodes CASSLQGLTEAFF.

The CDR3 region has the DNA TGTGCCACCAGCAGAGGGACAGGGACCTACGAGCAGTACTTC. Its translation is CATSRGTGTYEQYF. This chain uses TRBV15 with TRBJ2-7; TRBD1 matches 8 bases. Losses at the gene ends were 1 base for V and 2 bases for J; bases not matched to a gene: 1. CDR3 length: 14 residues. The germline V gene has CDR1 LNHNV and CDR2 YYDKDF (reference sequence). Variable domain in full (rest from reference TRBV15 and TRBJ2-7): DAMVIQNPRYQVTQFGKPVTLSCSQTLNHNVMYWYQQKSSQAPKLLFHYYDKDFNNEADTPDNFQSRRPNTSFCFLDIRSPGLGDTAMYLCATSRGTGTYEQYFGPGTRLTVT.